A selection of T cell receptor beta chains follows, all from one sample in a study of OX40 agonist ivuxolimab in advanced cancers. Measured with immunoSEQ multiplex PCR; TCRdb has only the in-frame clones, and not every one. Of about 68,000 clones listed, around 83% are singletons. Sequenced here: CD4+ or CD8+ T cells sorted from blood, sampled in a trial of the OX40 agonist ivuxolimab. The receptors derive from an adult with an advanced solid tumor such as melanoma, head and neck, liver or kidney cancer. Both conserved end residues are part of each CDR3. The D gene is left open where the match is weak.

>TRBV11-2|TRBD2
CASSLRENGYTQYF
>TRBV5-5|NA
CASSFQNEKLFF
>TRBV11-2|NA
CASSLADSTDTQYF
>TRBV10-2|NA
CASSVFRGTGELFF
>TRBV7-2|NA
CASSIQPQVNNEQFF
>TRBV5-6|NA
CASSFYRGASTDTQYF
>TRBV18|NA
CASSPRNTEAFF
>TRBV5-6|TRBD2
CASSFTGREQFF
>TRBV19|TRBD1
CASSDSRGGNEKLFF
>TRBV6-1|NA
CASSELTQGVPTF
>TRBV18|NA
CASSPRQGLLDSPLHF
>TRBV7-8|NA
CASSLGRAYVWYEQYF
>TRBV7-6|NA
CASSSSGGRSTDTQYF
>TRBV2|TRBD1
CASIVAPGQGSYEQYF
>TRBV28|NA
CASYPLGTGELFF
>TRBV5-1|NA
CASSILEGNEQFF
>TRBV7-2|NA
CASSLEGEVFYEQYF